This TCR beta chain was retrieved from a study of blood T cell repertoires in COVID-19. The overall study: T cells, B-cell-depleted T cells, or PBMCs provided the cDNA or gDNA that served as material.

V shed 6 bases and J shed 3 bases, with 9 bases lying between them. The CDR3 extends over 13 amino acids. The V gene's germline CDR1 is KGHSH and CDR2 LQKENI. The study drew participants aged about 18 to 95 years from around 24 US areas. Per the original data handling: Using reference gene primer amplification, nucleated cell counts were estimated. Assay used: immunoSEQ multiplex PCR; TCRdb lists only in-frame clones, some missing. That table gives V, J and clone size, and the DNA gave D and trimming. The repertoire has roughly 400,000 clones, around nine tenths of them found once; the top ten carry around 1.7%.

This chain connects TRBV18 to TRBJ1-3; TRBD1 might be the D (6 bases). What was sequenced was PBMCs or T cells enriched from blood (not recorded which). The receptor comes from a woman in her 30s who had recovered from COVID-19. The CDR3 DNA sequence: TGTGCCAGCTCGTACAGGGATGGAAACACCATATATTTT. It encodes CASSYRDGNTIYF.